A single sample is the source of the 28 T cell receptor beta chains below, sequenced in a study of blood T cell repertoires in COVID-19 (dated by TCRdb to 2018 to 2021). Libraries were constructed by the immunoSEQ multiplex PCR assay. The table was pulled from immuneACCESS by TCRdb, which kept in-frame rearrangements only. Such tables lose some clones; where checked, under half of the loss comes from unresolved V genes, and the rest has no known cause. The sample contains around 380,000 clones, about four fifths of them found a single time. Roughly 1.2% of the sample belongs to the ten largest clones. The sample comprised peripheral blood. The receptors come from a human donor with acute or convalescent COVID-19. The donor label of this sample is uncertain.

This clone was seen more than once but under ten times. This chain uses TRBV5-1 with TRBJ2-7, with 7 bases fitting TRBD1. This CDR3 has 15 residues. V was clipped by 4 bases and J by 4 bases; unmatched bases: 11. Per germline, CDR1 SGHRS and CDR2 YFSETQ. This CDR3 is CASSLLWGQSYEQYF. For the CDR3, the DNA is TGCGCCAGCAGCCTACTATGGGGACAGTCATACGAGCAGTACTTC.

The rearrangement uses TRBV7-9 and TRBJ1-3, with 8 bases matching TRBD1. The CDR3 length is 18 residues. CDR1 is SEHNR and CDR2 is FQNEAQ in the germline V gene (reference sequence). The V and J ends lost 0 bases and 2 bases, in that order; junction bases with no gene match: 9. The CDR3 loop reads CASSLARQGISPGNTIYF. As DNA, the CDR3 is TGTGCCAGCAGCTTAGCGAGACAGGGGATATCCCCTGGAAACACCATATATTTT.

The chain employs TRBV5-1 and TRBJ1-6; no clear D. Germline CDR1 is SGHRS and CDR2 is YFSETQ. Trimming removed 0 bases at V and 8 bases at J, with 9 bases between. CDR3 length: 14 amino acids. Here the CDR3 reads CASSLGAPDSPLHF. CDR3 nucleotide sequence: TGCGCCAGCAGCTTGGGGGCACCCGATTCACCCCTCCACTTT.

This clone has only one observation. The chain couples TRBV2 to TRBJ2-4; D gene ambiguous. Germline CDR1 and CDR2: SNHLY and FYNNEI. V was pared by 3 bases and J by 15 bases, with 15 bases between. This CDR3 has 12 residues. The CDR3 region is CASSDSGWVLYF. CDR3 nucleotides: TGTGCCAGCAGTGATTCCGGGTGGGTTCTGTACTTC.

This chain joins TRBV18 and TRBJ2-7; TRBD1 aligns across 8 bases. The V segment lost 5 bases and the J segment 0 bases; nucleotides outside the gene matches: 6. The CDR3 spans 15 residues. Looked up from germline, CDR1 is KGHSH and CDR2 is LQKENI. The CDR3 bases are TGTGCCAGCTCAGCGACAGGGGAAGGCTCCTACGAGCAGTACTTC. Protein: CASSATGEGSYEQYF.

The chain carries TRBV25-1 and TRBJ1-2; 9 nucleotides line up with TRBD1. Trimming removed 6 bases from V and 6 bases from J; junction bases left unmatched: 8. Germline lookup yields CDR1 MGHDK and CDR2 SYGVNS. CDR3 length: 14 residues. The CDR3 here is CASSDPGQGNGYTF. CDR3 sequence (DNA): TGTGCCAGCAGCGACCCGGGACAGGGAAATGGCTACACCTTC.

The chain uses TRBV2 and TRBJ1-4; D not certain. CDR1 is SNHLY and CDR2 is FYNNEI in the germline V gene. Trimming took off 6 bases at V and 7 bases at J, with 9 bases between the two ends. This CDR3 comprises 12 residues. The DNA of the CDR3 is TGTGCCAGCAGCCCCGGAGGTGAAAAACTGTTTTTT. Its protein product is CASSPGGEKLFF.

In DNA, the CDR3 is TGTGCCAGCAGCTTCTCCACAGGGTTCCCCGGGGAGCTGTTTTTT. It yields the protein CASSFSTGFPGELFF. J is TRBJ2-2 and V is TRBV7-7; maybe TRBD1 (6 bases). V lost 3 bases and J lost 6, with 14 bases in between. Germline loops: CDR1 SSHAT, CDR2 FNYEAQ (reference sequence). The CDR3 is 15 residues long.

The chain recombines TRBV4-1 with TRBJ1-2; the match to TRBD1 covers 8 bases. This CDR3 spans 16 amino acids. Germline CDR1 MGHRA, CDR2 YSYEKL. Unmatched junction bases numbered 9, after V lost 2 bases and J lost 4 bases. CDR3 bases: TGCGCCAGCAGCCAATTTCCGGGACAGGAGCTCTATGGCTACACCTTC. The encoded protein is CASSQFPGQELYGYTF.

V and J are TRBV6-6 and TRBJ2-7; D is unresolved. Germline V gives CDR1 MNHNY, CDR2 SVGAGI (reference sequence). V lost 2 bases and J lost 6, with 11 bases in between. CDR3 length: 13 residues. The CDR3 sequence: CASSYNRAAEQYF. The CDR3 DNA reads as TGTGCCAGCAGTTACAATCGTGCGGCCGAGCAGTACTTC.

The gene calls are TRBV9 and TRBJ1-2, with D maybe TRBD1 (5 bases). V was pared by 1 base and J by 7 bases, with 17 bases between. Germline V gives CDR1 SGDLS, CDR2 YYNGEE. This CDR3 contains 15 residues. The CDR3 nucleotides read TGTGCCAGCAGCGTATTGGGGGGAAGAGGCTCTGGCTACACCTTC. This sequence encodes CASSVLGGRGSGYTF.

This clone was seen more than once but under ten times. CDR3 sequence: CASRTGYIGAFF. Here the CDR3 DNA reads TGTGCCAGCAGGACCGGGTATATAGGAGCTTTCTTT. This chain uses TRBV28 with TRBJ1-1; D is unresolved. The V gene lost 6 bases and the J gene lost 10 bases, with 15 bases spanning the gap. The germline V gene encodes CDR1 MDHEN and CDR2 SYDVKM. The CDR3 loop spans 12 amino acids.

The chain has TRBV11-3 and TRBJ2-7; 7 nucleotides agree with TRBD2. With V trimmed by 3 bases and J by 7 bases, 9 bases remained unmatched. The CDR3 length is 14 residues. Germline lookup yields CDR1 SGHNT and CDR2 YENEEA. The CDR3 region has the DNA TGTGCCAGCAGCTTGGAGGGAGGGTTGGGAGAGCAGTACTTC. Its protein product is CASSLEGGLGEQYF.

This clone has only a few counts. The rearrangement uses TRBV30 and TRBJ1-1; D is undetermined. CDR1 GTSNPN and CDR2 SVGIG come from the germline V gene (reference sequence). The CDR3 spans 14 residues. Deletions cut 2 bases from V and 9 bases from J, with 19 bases between. CDR3 region: CAWSNPIWSDQAFF. The CDR3 DNA follows: TGTGCCTGGAGTAATCCGATTTGGAGCGATCAAGCTTTCTTT.

This clone was counted only a few times. Other nucleotide sequences in the sample specify the same CDR3. The genes are TRBV27 and TRBJ2-7; a weak D match, TRBD1 (6 bases). Trimming took off 5 bases at V and 2 bases at J, with 10 bases between the two ends. Germline assignment: CDR1 MNHEY and CDR2 SMNVEV (reference sequence). The CDR3 totals 13 residues. The CDR3 here is CASSPGQTYEQYF. The CDR3 DNA follows: TGTGCCAGCAGTCCCGGACAGACCTACGAGCAGTACTTC.

The chain employs TRBV2 and TRBJ2-1; D is undetermined. The CDR3 spans 14 residues. The germline gives CDR1 SNHLY, CDR2 FYNNEI. The V end lost 7 bases, the J end lost 0 bases, and 10 bases lay between the germline ends. CDR3 region: CASIRLGSYNEQFF. CDR3 coding DNA: TGTGCCAGCATTCGGCTAGGCTCCTACAATGAGCAGTTCTTC.

The chain uses TRBV3-1 (or the pseudogene TRBV3-2) and TRBJ2-6, with 7 bases lining up with TRBD2. V dropped 4 bases and J dropped 0; count of bases not matched to a gene: 12. In germline, CDR1 is LGHDT, CDR2 YNNKEL (reference sequence). This CDR3 spans 19 amino acids. This chain's CDR3 is CASSLSRAGRDSGANVLTF. The CDR3 nucleotides read TGTGCCAGCAGCCTAAGCAGGGCGGGGAGGGACTCTGGGGCCAACGTCCTGACTTTC.

The chain is built from TRBV19 and TRBJ1-3, with no clear D. The CDR3 loop spans 13 amino acids. V lost 3 bases, J lost 2 bases, and 5 bases lay in between. Germline V CDR1 and CDR2: LNHDA, SQIVND (reference sequence). The CDR3 DNA reads TGTGCCAGTAGTATCCGAGCTGGAAACACCATATATTTT. Translation gives CASSIRAGNTIYF.

V and J are TRBV5-1 and TRBJ1-1, with D possibly being TRBD1 (6 bases). Germline lookup yields CDR1 SGHRS and CDR2 YFSETQ. With 0 bases removed from V and 1 base from J, the gap between germline ends came to 10 bases. The CDR3 covers 15 residues. The CDR3 sequence is CASSLAQGTNTEAFF. CDR3 nucleotides: TGCGCCAGCAGCTTGGCCCAGGGGACGAACACTGAAGCTTTCTTT.

The CDR3 coding sequence is TGTGCCAGCAGCTTAGGGTCCGGGGCAACTAATGAAAAACTGTTTTTT. Its protein is CASSLGSGATNEKLFF. This chain uses TRBV7-9 with TRBJ1-4; D unresolved. Germline V lookup: CDR1 SEHNR, CDR2 FQNEAQ (reference sequence). The CDR3 covers 16 residues. With 1 base removed from V and 0 bases from J, the gap between germline ends came to 9 bases.

The chain has TRBV19 and TRBJ1-1, with D unclear. The CDR3 contains 13 residues. Germline V lookup: CDR1 LNHDA, CDR2 SQIVND (reference sequence). Trimming took off 5 bases at V and 4 bases at J, with 11 bases between the two ends. The CDR3 nucleotides are TGTGCCAGTAGTTCCAGGCCTCGCACTGAAGCTTTCTTT. Its protein product is CASSSRPRTEAFF.

The rearrangement uses TRBV5-1 and TRBJ2-7; no reliable D call. CDR1 and CDR2 from the germline V gene are SGHRS and YFSETQ. The CDR3 spans 12 residues. With 3 bases removed from V and 5 bases from J, the gap between germline ends came to 9 bases. The CDR3 here is CASSSLKNEQYF. CDR3 nucleotides: TGCGCCAGCAGCTCACTCAAGAACGAGCAGTACTTC.

V gene TRBV18 combines with J gene TRBJ1-1; TRBD1 might be the D (6 bases). V gave up 3 bases and J gave up 4 bases, with 18 bases separating them. The CDR3 length is 16 residues. Germline values: CDR1 KGHSH, CDR2 LQKENI. The CDR3 coding sequence is TGTGCCAGCTCACCCCACTTAGGGGGGGCTGTCACTGAAGCTTTCTTT. Its translation is CASSPHLGGAVTEAFF.

This rearrangement joins TRBV6-2 or TRBV6-3 to TRBJ2-7; D uncertain. The CDR3 has 14 residues. The V end lost 2 bases, the J end lost 3 bases, and 11 bases lay between the germline ends. CDR1 MNHEY and CDR2 SVGEGT come from the germline V gene. The chain's CDR3 is CASSYPAGDYEQYF. CDR3 in DNA: TGTGCCAGCAGTTACCCCGCAGGCGACTACGAGCAGTACTTC.

The chain combines TRBV19 with TRBJ1-2; D is uncertain. The CDR3 has 14 amino acids. CDR1 and CDR2 (germline): LNHDA, SQIVND (reference sequence). Between the trimmed V and J ends, which lost 6 bases and 5 bases, there was a span of 16 bases. The DNA for the CDR3 is TGTGCCAGTAGCCCCGAGTCGTTTCGATATGGCTACACCTTC. Translated: CASSPESFRYGYTF. Full variable domain (missing parts from reference TRBV19 and TRBJ1-2): DGGITQSPKYLFRKEGQNVTLSCEQNLNHDAMYWYRQDPGQGLRLIYYSQIVNDFQKGDIAEGYSVSREKKESFPLTVTSAQKNPTAFYLCASSPESFRYGYTFGSGTRLTVV.

The chain employs TRBV6-6 and TRBJ1-1; a weak D match, TRBD1 (5 bases). The CDR3 runs to 14 residues. Germline V gene data show CDR1 as MNHNY and CDR2 as SVGAGI (reference sequence). V was shortened by 3 bases and J by 4 bases, with 12 bases between the two germline ends. The CDR3 here is CASSYLRETTEAFF. The CDR3 DNA sequence: TGTGCCAGCAGTTATCTCAGGGAAACCACTGAAGCTTTCTTT.

This clone has a handful of counts. The chain employs TRBV7-9 and TRBJ1-1, with 7 bases matching TRBD1. The junction had 5 bases not matched to a gene; V was cut back by 3 bases and J by 4 bases. The CDR3 runs 14 residues. CDR1 is SEHNR and CDR2 is FQNEAQ in the germline V gene (reference sequence). The CDR3 coding sequence is TGTGCCAGCAGCTTGAACAGGGGCGCCACTGAAGCTTTCTTT. Protein: CASSLNRGATEAFF. Looking up the rest from reference TRBV7-9 and TRBJ1-1 gives the full variable domain: DTGVSQNPRHKITKRGQNVTFRCDPISEHNRLYWYRQTLGQGPEFLTYFQNEAQLEKSRLLSDRFSAERPKGSFSTLEIQRTEQGDSAMYLCASSLNRGATEAFFGQGTRLTVV.

V and J are TRBV5-6 and TRBJ1-2; TRBD1 agrees at 9 bases. The V gene end was trimmed by 2 bases and the J gene end by 5 bases; junction bases not matched to a gene: 7. This CDR3 spans 15 amino acids. Germline V gene sequence: CDR1 SGHDT, CDR2 YYEEEE. CDR3 nucleotide sequence: TGTGCCAGCAGCTTTCTTGGACAGGGGAAATATGGCTACACCTTC. Amino acid sequence: CASSFLGQGKYGYTF. The variable domain in full, completed from reference TRBV5-6 and TRBJ1-2, reads DAGVTQSPTHLIKTRGQQVTLRCSPKSGHDTVSWYQQALGQGPQFIFQYYEEEERQRGNFPDRFSGHQFPNYSSELNVNALLLGDSALYLCASSFLGQGKYGYTFGSGTRLTVV.